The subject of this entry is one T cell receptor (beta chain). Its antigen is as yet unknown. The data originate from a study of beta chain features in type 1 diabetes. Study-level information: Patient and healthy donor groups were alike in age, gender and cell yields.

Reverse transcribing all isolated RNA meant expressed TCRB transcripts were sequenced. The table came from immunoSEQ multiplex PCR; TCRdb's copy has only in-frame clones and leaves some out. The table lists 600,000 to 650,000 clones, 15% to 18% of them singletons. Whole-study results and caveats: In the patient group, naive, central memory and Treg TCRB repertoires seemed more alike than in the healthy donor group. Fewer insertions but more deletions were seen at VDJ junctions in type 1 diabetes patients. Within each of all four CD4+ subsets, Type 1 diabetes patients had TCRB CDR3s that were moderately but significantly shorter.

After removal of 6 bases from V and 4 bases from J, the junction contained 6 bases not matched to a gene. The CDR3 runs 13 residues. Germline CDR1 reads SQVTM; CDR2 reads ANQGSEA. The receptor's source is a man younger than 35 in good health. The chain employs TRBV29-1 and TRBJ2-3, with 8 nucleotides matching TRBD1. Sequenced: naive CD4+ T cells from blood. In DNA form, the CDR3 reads TGCAGCGTCGCGACAGGGGTCCCAGATACGCAGTATTTT. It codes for CSVATGVPDTQYF.